This T cell receptor beta chain was retrieved from a study of T cell clonality in common variable immunodeficiency (dated by TCRdb to about 2015). Predominantly Caucasian heritage was noted among both the CVID patients and the healthy controls. Heparinized peripheral whole blood samples of roughly 5 to 9 ml were obtained from each donor. TCRbeta CDR3 repertoires were sequenced from genomic DNA of adults with common variable immune deficiency (CVID) and healthy adult controls. The control group comprised 22 healthy adult volunteers, roughly twelve female and roughly ten male, aged roughly 23 to 70 years with a mean age of around 35. Diluted blood was density-centrifuged over Hypaque 1077 or Ficoll-Paque to isolate peripheral blood mononuclear cells. Genomic DNA was obtained from unsorted mononuclear cells through either Qiagen column purification or a centrifugation-based method. Study-level results and caveats: Fewer TCRbeta clones were shared among CVID subjects than among healthy controls (p < 0.0001). Reportedly, TCRbeta sequences from CVID had fewer deletions and N-nucleotide insertions, and highly modified clones with 13 or more V deletions were absent from CVID. TCRbeta clonality was higher in CVID subjects than in healthy controls (t-test p = 0.018), and the increase was most characteristic of about a third of subjects. It was noted by the authors that sequencing of the repertoires of T cell subpopulations would be needed to clarify the cause of the increased clonality in CVID. Although equal DNA input was used, an average of roughly 89,000 unique sequences per sample was obtained for controls, compared with about 31,547 for CVID samples. Correlations of repertoire features with clinical complications were constrained by heterogeneity among patients within the CVID cohort.

For sequencing, equivalent amounts of genomic DNA were input from CVID and control samples. For every sample, a 60 bp segment covering the rearranged TCRbeta CDR3 region was amplified and then sequenced. The immunoSEQ assay, a bias-corrected multiplex PCR with high-throughput sequencing, was employed for TCRbeta amplification. The published analysis was carried out like this. Every unique nucleotide sequence counted as a clone and was annotated with V, D and J genes, copy number and frequency. Sequences were labeled productive if in frame, and non-productive if out of frame or containing stop codons. As previously described, clonality was calculated on the basis of Shannon's entropy. The predicted amino acid sequences of productive clones were used to derive the mean CDR3 Kyte-Doolittle hydropathy. Using the R hclust function, scaled V gene usage was clustered hierarchically with Manhattan distance and complete linkage. Sharing of clones by CDR3 amino acid sequence was evaluated through resampling of 12 repertoires per group over 100 rounds. The repertoires were screened for 70 published EBV-specific TCRbeta sequences and roughly 240 published CMV-specific TCRbeta sequences. Analysis left out two CVID samples that produced under 10,000 sequences, so roughly 45 CVID repertoires remained. TCRdb limited this immuneACCESS table to in-frame rearrangements with V and J called. A share of clones is missing; checked studies link under half to unresolved V genes, and the rest is unexplained. V, J and clone size are taken as reported in that table, and D and trimming were inferred from the DNA itself. This sample includes about 34,000 clones, and none of them was observed just once. The ten largest clones represent about 0.86% of the sample.

Measured from the cysteine to the phenylalanine, the CDR3 is 15 residues long. Of the CDR3's DNA, 36 bases were read; they are in frame from base 1. The germline V gene yields SNHLY for CDR1 and FYNNEI for CDR2. Deletion took 1 base off V and 1 base off J, with a span of 8 bases between the germline ends. In this sample, this clone turned up many times. No antigen is known for it. The read finishes 3 residues shy of the CDR3 end, and the germline J gene is used to complete it. The V and J genes are TRBV2 and TRBJ1-5; the D gene is unclear. The receptor was derived from a person between 18 and 70 years old in good health. The sample was peripheral blood mononuclear cells. The CDR3 bases that were read are TGTGCCAGCAGTGAAGTCGGAGGGAGCAATCAGCCC. This encodes CASSEVGGSNQP. The CDR3 in full is CASSEVGGSNQPQHF.